This T cell receptor (beta chain) is from a study of PD-L1 blockade in urothelial cancer. Time point denoted: peripheral blood 6 weeks after treatment start. Using immunoSEQ multiplex PCR, the repertoire was profiled, and TCRdb retains in-frame clones only, with some absent. The data hold about 120,000 clones, with 85% to 90% observed a single time. This receptor was identified in a man in his fifties or sixties with urothelial cancer. Sequences were derived from PBMCs, sampled around atezolizumab (anti-PD-L1) treatment.

The CDR3 is CASSPNRVMGSGNTIYF. The DNA for the CDR3 is TGTGCCAGCAGCCCTAACAGGGTAATGGGCTCTGGAAACACCATATATTTT. V gene TRBV4-2 combines with J gene TRBJ1-3; D possibly corresponds to TRBD1 (6 bases). The CDR3 runs to 17 residues. Deletions cut 4 bases from V and 0 bases from J, with 16 bases between. The germline gives CDR1 LGHNA, CDR2 YNFKEQ.